This entry concerns a single T cell receptor (beta chain). The CDR3 is 14 amino acids. V gave up 7 bases and J gave up 3 bases; unmatched junction bases: 7. Germline CDR1 is SGHVS and CDR2 is FQNEAQ. The record originates from a study of blood T cell repertoires in COVID-19. Across the study: Sites across the United States, Italy and Spain contributed samples from acute and convalescent COVID-19.

Here immunoSEQ multiplex PCR was the method, and the copy in TCRdb shows in-frame clones only, minus some. The table shows about 270,000 clones, with 88% occurring only once. Sequencing was done on a sample of peripheral blood. V gene TRBV7-8 combines with J gene TRBJ2-7, with 9 bases aligning to TRBD1. This receptor was identified in a man between 60 and 70 years old who had recovered from COVID-19. The CDR3 sequence: CASKFPGQGYEQYF. Here the CDR3 DNA reads TGTGCCAGCAAGTTCCCGGGACAGGGCTACGAGCAGTACTTC.